The rows below give T cell receptor beta chains drawn from one sample of a study of shared T cell receptors in the human thymus. Measured with immunoSEQ multiplex PCR; TCRdb has only the in-frame clones, and not every one. The sample has under 450,000 clones; around 95% are singletons. The specimen sequenced was thymocytes. The source is a human donor. Both conserved end residues are part of each CDR3. A D gene is named only where the DNA matches it firmly. Clone size is stated in some rows and not others, as once, few, many or a class when expanded.

-,TRBV2,TRBJ1-3,-,CASSEAPHYSGNTIYF,TGTGCCAGCAGTGAAGCCCCCCACTACTCTGGAAACACCATATATTTT
TRBD2,TRBV25-1,TRBJ2-7,-,CASSEYLAESYEQYF,TGTGCCAGCAGTGAATATCTAGCGGAGTCCTACGAGCAGTACTTC
-,TRBV1,TRBJ2-1,-,CTSSQESQRESPYNEQFF,TGCACCAGCAGCCAAGAGTCACAGCGGGAGAGTCCCTACAATGAGCAGTTCTTC
TRBD1,TRBV14,TRBJ2-1,-,CASSPGGQGKSPSKFSSYNEQFF,TGTGCCAGCAGCCCCGGGGGACAGGGAAAATCCCCATCCAAATTTAGCTCCTACAATGAGCAGTTCTTC
TRBD1,TRBV11-2,TRBJ2-4,-,CASSLGGQGAKNIQYF,TGTGCCAGCAGCTTAGGGGGACAGGGGGCCAAAAACATTCAGTACTTC
-,TRBV28,TRBJ2-7,-,CASKVRRDRYEQYF,TGTGCCAGCAAGGTACGCAGGGACCGCTACGAGCAGTACTTC
TRBD2,TRBV7-3,TRBJ2-2,-,CASSLTLSLPTSGRAGGELFF,TGTGCCAGCAGCTTAACCTTATCGCTCCCCACTAGCGGGAGGGCCGGCGGGGAGCTGTTTTTT
TRBD1,TRBV25-1,TRBJ1-1,-,CASRKDRGPDGAFF,TGTGCCAGCAGGAAGGACAGGGGGCCTGATGGAGCTTTCTTT
TRBD1,TRBV15,TRBJ1-5,-,CATSKGQPSNQPQHF,TGTGCCACCAGCAAGGGACAGCCGAGCAATCAGCCCCAGCATTTT
TRBD2,TRBV4-3,TRBJ2-5,-,CASSQVRPTSGVQETQYF,TGCGCCAGCAGCCAAGTACGTCCGACTAGCGGGGTCCAAGAGACCCAGTACTTC
-,TRBV28,TRBJ2-5,once,CASSFIGFSETQYF,TGTGCCAGCAGTTTTATAGGATTCTCGGAGACCCAGTACTTC
-,TRBV5-4,TRBJ2-3,-,CASSLAKGLYGTDTQYF,TGTGCCAGCAGCTTGGCTAAGGGGCTCTATGGCACAGATACGCAGTATTTT
TRBD2,TRBV6-4,TRBJ2-3,-,CASSETERGKDTQYF,TGTGCCAGCAGTGAAACAGAGCGGGGGAAAGATACGCAGTATTTT
TRBD1,TRBV7-7,TRBJ1-5,-,CASSTGGAWQPQHF,TGTGCTAGCAGTACAGGGGGCGCTTGGCAGCCCCAGCATTTT
-,TRBV6-6,TRBJ1-1,-,CASASGANTEAFF,TGTGCCAGCGCTAGCGGGGCGAACACTGAAGCTTTCTTT
-,TRBV19,TRBJ2-3,-,CASSIVAADTQYF,TGTGCCAGTAGTATAGTGGCGGCAGATACGCAGTATTTT
TRBD1,TRBV4-3,TRBJ1-1,-,CASSHLRQGATSTEAFF,TGCGCCAGCAGCCACCTACGACAGGGGGCAACGAGCACTGAAGCTTTCTTT
-,TRBV6-6,TRBJ2-5,-,CASRQGVQETQYF,TGTGCCAGCAGACAGGGAGTCCAAGAGACCCAGTACTTC
-,TRBV27,TRBJ2-3,-,CASSLSGSGDTQYF,TGTGCCAGCAGTTTATCGGGGAGTGGAGATACGCAGTATTTT
-,TRBV6-6,TRBJ1-1,-,CASSYASNTEAFF,TGTGCCAGCAGTTACGCCTCGAACACTGAAGCTTTCTTT
TRBD2,TRBV13,TRBJ2-5,-,CASSLAAGGETQYF,TGTGCCAGCAGCTTAGCGGCGGGAGGTGAGACCCAGTACTTC
TRBD2,TRBV5-1,TRBJ2-3,-,CASSLRGLAYTSTDTQYF,TGCGCCAGCAGCTTGAGGGGACTAGCGTATACTAGCACAGATACGCAGTATTTT
-,TRBV7-2,TRBJ2-1,-,CASSLAGSCNEQFF,TGTGCCAGCAGCTTAGCGGGGAGTTGCAATGAGCAGTTCTTC
TRBD1,TRBV6-1,TRBJ2-7,-,CAQGARDYLSYEQYF,TGTGCACAGGGGGCTCGGGACTACCTCTCCTACGAGCAGTACTTC
TRBD2,TRBV30,TRBJ2-7,-,CAWSKTGLAGGPHYEQYF,TGTGCCTGGAGTAAGACCGGACTAGCGGGAGGGCCACACTACGAGCAGTACTTC
-,TRBV18,TRBJ2-3,-,CASSKPRLEGGDTQYF,TGTGCCAGCTCTAAACCCCGACTAGAGGGCGGAGATACGCAGTATTTT
TRBD1,TRBV5-8,TRBJ2-7,-,CASSCPGQGFSYEQYF,TGTGCCAGCAGCTGTCCGGGACAGGGATTCTCCTACGAGCAGTACTTC
-,TRBV5-6,TRBJ2-7,-,CASSARDTNYEQYF,TGTGCCAGCAGCGCCCGGGACACCAACTACGAGCAGTACTTC
-,TRBV19,TRBJ2-3,-,CASSLAAIASTDTQYF,TGTGCCAGTAGCCTCGCGGCGATAGCTAGCACAGATACGCAGTATTTT
-,TRBV7-4,TRBJ2-3,-,CASSSRDNSTDTQYF,TGTGCCAGCAGCTCCCGGGACAATAGCACAGATACGCAGTATTTT
TRBD1,TRBV11-2,TRBJ2-7,-,CASSQTGGIYEQYF,TGTGCCAGCAGCCAGACAGGGGGGATCTACGAGCAGTACTTC
TRBD2,TRBV30,TRBJ2-7,-,CAWSEVAGAYEQYF,TGTGCCTGGAGTGAGGTGGCGGGAGCTTACGAGCAGTACTTC
TRBD2,TRBV18,TRBJ2-1,-,CASSPKEREGYNEQFF,TGTGCCAGCTCACCTAAGGAGAGGGAGGGTTACAATGAGCAGTTCTTC
-,TRBV6-1,TRBJ2-5,-,CASSEGGAGLGETQYF,TGTGCCAGCAGTGAAGGGGGGGCCGGTTTAGGAGAGACCCAGTACTTC
-,TRBV28,TRBJ2-3,-,CASSPWYGRPGTDTQYF,TGTGCCAGCAGCCCGTGGTACGGGCGCCCGGGCACAGATACGCAGTATTTT
-,TRBV27,TRBJ1-4,-,CASSLNRRKNEKLFF,TGTGCCAGCAGTCTCAATCGGAGGAAGAATGAAAAACTGTTTTTT
TRBD2,TRBV9,TRBJ2-1,-,CASSSRTSGRPPNEQFF,TGTGCCAGCAGCTCCCGGACTAGCGGGAGGCCCCCGAATGAGCAGTTCTTC
TRBD1,TRBV7-9,TRBJ2-1,-,CASSSDRGSYNEQFF,TGTGCCAGCAGCTCGGACAGGGGCTCCTACAATGAGCAGTTCTTC
TRBD2,TRBV28,TRBJ2-7,once,CASSLKRGKSYEQYF,TGTGCCAGCAGTTTAAAGCGGGGGAAATCCTACGAGCAGTACTTC
-,TRBV5-1,TRBJ1-2,-,CASSGPGNGYTF,TGCGCCAGCAGCGGCCCTGGGAATGGCTACACCTTC
-,TRBV19,TRBJ1-3,-,CASSIRQVHSGNTIYF,TGTGCCAGTAGTATTCGGCAGGTACACTCTGGAAACACCATATATTTT
-,TRBV5-1,TRBJ1-2,-,CASSLNPGQKRGYTF,TGCGCCAGCAGCTTAAATCCGGGACAAAAAAGGGGCTACACCTTC
TRBD1,TRBV27,TRBJ2-7,-,CASSLGQGEPPSSSYEQYF,TGTGCCAGCAGTTTGGGACAGGGAGAGCCACCTTCGTCCTCCTACGAGCAGTACTTC